This T cell receptor (beta chain) was profiled in a study of blood T cell repertoires in COVID-19. The wider study: The origin of the acute and convalescent COVID-19 samples was the United States, Italy and Spain. T cells, B-cell-depleted T cells, or PBMCs provided the cDNA or gDNA that served as material.

Germline values: CDR1 LGHDT, CDR2 YNNKEL (reference sequence). Trimming cost V 3 bases and J 10 bases, with 7 bases left between them. There are 12 residues in the CDR3. How the authors handled the data: Amplification of reference gene primers provided the estimated nucleated cell counts. Method: immunoSEQ multiplex PCR; TCRdb's copy keeps in-frame clones and lacks some. The V and J calls and clone size come from that table; D and trimming were worked out from the DNA. In the table there are 200,000 to 300,000 clones, more than 65% of which are singletons. As regards this clone: This CDR3 is also generated by other DNA sequences in the sample.

Material: peripheral blood. The chain joins TRBV3-1 (or the pseudogene TRBV3-2) to TRBJ1-6; perhaps TRBD1 as D (6 bases). This TCR came from a man in his forties who had recovered from COVID-19. CDR3 DNA: TGTGCCAGCAGCCAGAGGGGGTCACCCCTCCACTTT. It translates to CASSQRGSPLHF.